Listed below are T cell receptor beta chains from one sample, sequenced in a study of blood T cell repertoires in COVID-19. TCRdb's table, derived via immunoSEQ multiplex PCR, lists solely in-frame clones and lacks some. The table records 95,000 to 110,000 clones, roughly nine tenths of them present only once. Sequencing was done on a sample of peripheral blood. Receptors were obtained from a human donor in a cohort sampled during active COVID-19. The CDR3 runs from the conserved cysteine through the conserved F or W. A D gene is named only where the DNA matches it firmly. Clone size appears in some rows only: once, few, many, or a class for an expanded clone.

CDR3	DNA	V	J	size	D
CASRGRGTDDYGYTF	TGTGCCAGTAGGGGAAGAGGGACAGATGACTATGGCTACACCTTC	TRBV19	TRBJ1-2	once	TRBD1
CATSAASSGTPGADTQYF	TGTGCCACCAGCGCAGCCTCTAGCGGGACGCCGGGTGCAGATACGCAGTATTTT	TRBV15	TRBJ2-3	-	TRBD2
CASSQDWTSGSDTQYF	TGTGCCAGCAGCCAAGATTGGACTAGCGGGTCTGATACGCAGTATTTT	TRBV3-1/TRBV3-2	TRBJ2-3	-	TRBD2
CASSDLAGFGEQFF	TGTGCCAGCAGTGATCTAGCGGGATTTGGTGAGCAGTTCTTC	TRBV6-1	TRBJ2-1	-	TRBD2
CASSMVLGPYEQYF	TGTGCCAGTAGTATGGTGCTGGGGCCCTACGAGCAGTACTTC	TRBV19	TRBJ2-7	-	-
CASSVDQGAGQPQHF	TGTGCCAGCAGCGTAGATCAGGGGGCCGGTCAGCCCCAGCATTTT	TRBV11-2	TRBJ1-5	-	TRBD1
CASSPRTSGRVSETQYF	TGTGCCAGCAGCCCAAGGACTAGCGGGAGAGTGTCGGAGACCCAGTACTTC	TRBV9	TRBJ2-5	once	TRBD2
CASSPDLGQLGDQPQHF	TGTGCCAGCTCACCAGACCTGGGACAGTTGGGAGATCAGCCCCAGCATTTT	TRBV18	TRBJ1-5	-	TRBD1
CATSREEGTDTVYGYTF	TGTGCCACCAGCAGAGAAGAAGGGACAGACACAGTCTATGGCTACACCTTC	TRBV15	TRBJ1-2	-	TRBD1
CASWTGGTEAFF	TGTGCCAGCTGGACAGGGGGGACTGAAGCTTTCTTT	TRBV27	TRBJ1-1	once	TRBD1
CASSRRLAGGYNEQFF	TGTGCCAGCAGCCGAAGACTAGCGGGGGGCTACAATGAGCAGTTCTTC	TRBV16	TRBJ2-1	-	TRBD2
CASSYLDRAGGYTF	TGTGCCAGCAGTTACTTGGACAGGGCAGGTGGCTACACCTTC	TRBV27	TRBJ1-2	-	TRBD1
CASSPKGDRVFSPLHF	TGTGCCAGCAGCCCGAAGGGGGACAGGGTATTTTCACCCCTCCACTTT	TRBV27	TRBJ1-6	-	TRBD1
CASSERGGGTDTQYF	TGCGCCAGCTCTGAGAGGGGGGGCGGAACAGATACGCAGTATTTT	TRBV4-3	TRBJ2-3	-	-
CASSFIPYNEQFF	TGTGCCAGCAGCTTTATCCCCTACAATGAGCAGTTCTTC	TRBV7-8	TRBJ2-1	-	-